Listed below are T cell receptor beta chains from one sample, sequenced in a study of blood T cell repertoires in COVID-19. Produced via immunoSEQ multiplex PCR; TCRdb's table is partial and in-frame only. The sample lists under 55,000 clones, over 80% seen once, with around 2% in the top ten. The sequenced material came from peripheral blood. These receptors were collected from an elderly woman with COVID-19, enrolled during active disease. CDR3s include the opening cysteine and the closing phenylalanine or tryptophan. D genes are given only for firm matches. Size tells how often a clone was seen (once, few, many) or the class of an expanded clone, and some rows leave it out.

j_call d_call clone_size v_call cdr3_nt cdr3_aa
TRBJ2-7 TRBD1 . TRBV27 TGTGCCAGCAGGGACCAAACGGGACAGGTATACGAGCAGTACTTC CASRDQTGQVYEQYF
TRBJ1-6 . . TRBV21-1 TGTGCCAGCAGCAAAGAGGGGGCTTCACCCCTCCACTTT CASSKEGASPLHF
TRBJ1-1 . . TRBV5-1 TGCGCCAGCAGCTCGGGAATTGCGAACACTGAAGCTTTCTTT CASSSGIANTEAFF
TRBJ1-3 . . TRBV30 TGTGCCTGGAGGGCACAGGGTTGGGCTGGAAACACCATATATTTT CAWRAQGWAGNTIYF
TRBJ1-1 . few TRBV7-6 TGTGCCAGCAGCTTAACGGAATGGAGAAGGGGGAGACCCACTGAAGCTTTCTTT CASSLTEWRRGRPTEAFF
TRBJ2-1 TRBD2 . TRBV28 TGTGCCAGCAGTTTAAGCGGGAGCTCCTACAATGAGCAGTTCTTC CASSLSGSSYNEQFF
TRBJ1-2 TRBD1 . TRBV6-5 TGTGCCAGCAGCCGGACAGGGGATGGCTACACCTTC CASSRTGDGYTF
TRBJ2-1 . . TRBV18 TGTGCCAGCAGAAAAACATTGGGGGGGCCCCACCAGGTTCGGAATGAGCAGTTCTTC CASRKTLGGPHQVRNEQFF
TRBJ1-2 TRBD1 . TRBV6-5 TGTGCCAGCAGCTTTACAGGGGGCGGGGGCTACACCTTC CASSFTGGGGYTF
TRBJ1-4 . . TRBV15 TGTGCCACCAGCAGAGATCTGGCGAACAGAGAGATATTTTTT CATSRDLANREIFF
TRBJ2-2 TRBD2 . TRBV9 TGTGCCAGCAGCCCCCTAGGTAGCGGGGGGATGGGGGAGCTGTTTTTT CASSPLGSGGMGELFF
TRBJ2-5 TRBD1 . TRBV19 TGTGCCACCAACTCCGCCGGGACAGGGAGTGGGGAGACCCAGTACTTC CATNSAGTGSGETQYF
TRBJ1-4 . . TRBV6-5 TGTGCCAGCAGTTACTCTTTAAGGGGGAATGAAAAACTGTTTTTT CASSYSLRGNEKLFF
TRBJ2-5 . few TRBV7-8 TGTGCCAGCAGCAGGACTATTGGAGAGACCCAGTACTTC CASSRTIGETQYF
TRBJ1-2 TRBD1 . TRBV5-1 TGCGCCAGCAGCTCAGGGACAGGGGATTATGGCTACACCTTC CASSSGTGDYGYTF
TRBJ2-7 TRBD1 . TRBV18 TGTGCCAGCTCACCATTTATTACAGGGGGTCTCTCCGAGCAGTACTTC CASSPFITGGLSEQYF
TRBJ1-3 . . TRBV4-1 TGCGCCAGCAGCCCCCGGGGTGACACTGGAAACACCATATATTTT CASSPRGDTGNTIYF
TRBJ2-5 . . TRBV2 TGTGCCAGCAGTGAAAGCGGCATCCACCGAAACCAAGAGACCCAGTACTTC CASSESGIHRNQETQYF
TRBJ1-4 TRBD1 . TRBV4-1 TGCGCCAGCAGCCAGGCTGGACAGGGGGCTGAAAAACTGTTTTTT CASSQAGQGAEKLFF
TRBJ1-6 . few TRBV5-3 TGTGCCAGAAGCTTAACAGATAATTCACCCCTCCACTTT CARSLTDNSPLHF
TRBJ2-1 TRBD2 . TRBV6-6 TGTGCCAGCAGCATTAGCGGGAGGGGTAATGAGCAGTTCTTC CASSISGRGNEQFF
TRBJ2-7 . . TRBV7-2 TGTGCCAGCAGCGCGGGACGGGGTAGGGAGGAGCAGTACTTC CASSAGRGREEQYF
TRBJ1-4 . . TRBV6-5 TGTGCCAGCAGGGACTCCCAACCTAATGAAAAACTGTTTTTT CASRDSQPNEKLFF
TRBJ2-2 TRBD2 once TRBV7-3 TGTGCCAGCAGCTTCGGAACGGGGGGAACCGGGGAGCTGTTTTTT CASSFGTGGTGELFF
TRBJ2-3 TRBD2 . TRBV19 TGTGCCAGTGGGTTCGGGGGGGCCGAAACAGATACGCAGTATTTT CASGFGGAETDTQYF
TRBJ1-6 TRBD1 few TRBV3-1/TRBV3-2 TGTGCCAGCAGCCAAGGCAGGGGGAATTCACCCCTCCACTTT CASSQGRGNSPLHF
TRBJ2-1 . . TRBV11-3 TGTGCCAGCAGCGCGTTAGCGGACAATGAGCAGTTCTTC CASSALADNEQFF
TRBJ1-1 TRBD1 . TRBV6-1 TGTGCCAGCAGTGACCGGGACAGGGAACGGGACACTGAAGCTTTCTTT CASSDRDRERDTEAFF
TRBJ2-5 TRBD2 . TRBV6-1 TGTGCCAGCAGTGCTTCCGGGACTAGAGGCCAAGAGACCCAGTACTTC CASSASGTRGQETQYF
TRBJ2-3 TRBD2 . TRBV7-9 TGTGCCAGCAGCTTAGGGCTAGCGGGGGGCAAAGATACGCAGTATTTT CASSLGLAGGKDTQYF
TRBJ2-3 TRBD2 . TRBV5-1 TGCGCCAGCAGCTTGTTGGCTAGCGGGAGATTTGGAACAGATACGCAGTATTTT CASSLLASGRFGTDTQYF
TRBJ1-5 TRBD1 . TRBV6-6 TGTGCCAGCACCCCGCAACAGGGGTATAGCAATCAGCCCCAGCATTTT CASTPQQGYSNQPQHF
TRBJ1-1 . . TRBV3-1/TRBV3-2 TGTGCCAGCGGCTGGACGGGAGAAGCTTTCTTT CASGWTGEAFF
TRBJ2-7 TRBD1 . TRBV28 TGTGCCAGCAGCACCGGGACAGTCTCCTACGAGCAGTACTTC CASSTGTVSYEQYF
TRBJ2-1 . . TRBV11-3 TGTGCCAGCAGCTTAGCGTCAGGAGGGCCTTTTAAGAATGAGCAGTTCTTC CASSLASGGPFKNEQFF
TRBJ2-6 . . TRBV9 TGTGCCAGCAGCGTAGCTCAGACAGGCTCTTCGGGGGCCAACGTCCTGACTTTC CASSVAQTGSSGANVLTF
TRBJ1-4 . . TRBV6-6 TGTGCCAGCAGGTCAACAGGCGGTAATGAAAAACTGTTTTTT CASRSTGGNEKLFF
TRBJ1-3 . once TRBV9 TGTGCCAGCAGCACAAACTCTGGAAACACCATATATTTT CASSTNSGNTIYF
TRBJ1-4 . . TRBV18 TGTGCCAGCTCACCTATTACAGGGTCAACTAATGAAAAACTGTTTTTT CASSPITGSTNEKLFF
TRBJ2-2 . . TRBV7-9 TGTGCCAGCAGCTCCCGGAACACCGGGGAGCTGTTTTTT CASSSRNTGELFF
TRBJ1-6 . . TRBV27 TGTGCCAGCAGTCCCTCAGGGTTCAGCTCTTCACCCCTCCACTTT CASSPSGFSSSPLHF
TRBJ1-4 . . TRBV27 TGTGCCAGCAGTCAAAGTCGCAGGGAAGGGGAAAAACTGTTTTTT CASSQSRREGEKLFF
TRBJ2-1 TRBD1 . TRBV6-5 TGTGCCAGCAGTCCCGACAGGGGGAATAACAATGAGCAGTTCTTC CASSPDRGNNNEQFF
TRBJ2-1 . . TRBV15 TGTGCCACCAGCAGAGGGGCAGGAGGCTACAATGAGCAGTTCTTC CATSRGAGGYNEQFF
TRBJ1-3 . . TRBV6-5 TGTGCCAGCAGCCCCCAGGGGAGAAACACCATATATTTT CASSPQGRNTIYF